The entry below describes one TCR beta chain. Its antigen is unidentified. This clone may be a read error of a much larger clone one base away. The sample is drawn from a study of prognosis after radiotherapy for stage I lung cancer. Study-wide context: The authors enrolled stage I non-small cell lung cancer patients between 2018 and January 2019. Non-small cell lung cancer patients were all deemed medically inoperable.

Two time points each involved a draw of about 6 milliliters of peripheral blood. Study results and limitations: Patients given stereotactic body radiation therapy showed fewer unique TCR clones afterward, median 10,088 versus 6,861.

CDR3 size: 15 residues. The germline V gene has CDR1 MNHNS and CDR2 SASEGT. Amplification of TCR beta CDR3 from genomic DNA used two-round multiplex PCR. The authors ran first-round PCR with primers specific to each TRBV and TRBJ gene. TCRdb re-called the multiplex PCR reads with MiXCR, one entry per CDR3 protein. The sample yields 20,000 to 30,000 distinct CDR3 sequences, roughly 40% seen once. The receptor was derived from a donor of 50 years or more with non-small cell lung cancer. The sequencing used PBMCs, collected before or after stereotactic body radiation therapy (not recorded which). The chain couples TRBV6-1 to TRBJ2-1, with 8 bases matching TRBD2. The CDR3 DNA sequence: TGTGCCAGCAGTGAACTAGCGGGCTCCTACAATGGGCAGTTCTTC. It codes for CASSELAGSYNGQFF.